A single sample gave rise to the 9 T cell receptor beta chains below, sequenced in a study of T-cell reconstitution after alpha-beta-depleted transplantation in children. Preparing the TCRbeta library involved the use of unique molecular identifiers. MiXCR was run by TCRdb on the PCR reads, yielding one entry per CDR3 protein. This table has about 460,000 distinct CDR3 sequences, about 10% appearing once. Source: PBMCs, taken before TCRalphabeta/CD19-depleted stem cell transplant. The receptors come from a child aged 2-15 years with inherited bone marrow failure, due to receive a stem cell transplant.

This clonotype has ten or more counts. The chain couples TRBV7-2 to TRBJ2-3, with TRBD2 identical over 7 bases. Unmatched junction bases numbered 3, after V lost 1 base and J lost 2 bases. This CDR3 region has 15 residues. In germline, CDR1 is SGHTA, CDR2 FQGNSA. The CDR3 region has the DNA TGTGCCAGCAGCTTAGTCGGGACTAACACAGATACGCAGTATTTT. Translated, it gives CASSLVGTNTDTQYF.

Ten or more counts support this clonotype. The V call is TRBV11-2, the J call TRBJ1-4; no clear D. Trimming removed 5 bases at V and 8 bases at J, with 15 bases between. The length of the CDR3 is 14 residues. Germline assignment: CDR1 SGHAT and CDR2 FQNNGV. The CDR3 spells CASSTGPRGEKLFF. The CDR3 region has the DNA TGTGCCAGCAGCACTGGACCTCGAGGGGAAAAACTGTTTTTT.

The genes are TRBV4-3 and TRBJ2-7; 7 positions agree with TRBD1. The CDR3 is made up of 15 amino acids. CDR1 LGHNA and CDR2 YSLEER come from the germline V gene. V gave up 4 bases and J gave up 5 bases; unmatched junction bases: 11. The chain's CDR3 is CASSRRQGIRDEQYF. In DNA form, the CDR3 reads TGCGCCAGCAGCCGTCGACAGGGTATTAGGGACGAGCAGTACTTC.

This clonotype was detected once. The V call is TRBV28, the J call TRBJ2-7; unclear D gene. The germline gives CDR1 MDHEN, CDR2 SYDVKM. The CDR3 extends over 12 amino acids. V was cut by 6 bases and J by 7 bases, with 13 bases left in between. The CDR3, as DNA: TGTGCCAGCAGCCCAAGAAGGCGAGAGCAGTACTTC. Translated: CASSPRRREQYF.

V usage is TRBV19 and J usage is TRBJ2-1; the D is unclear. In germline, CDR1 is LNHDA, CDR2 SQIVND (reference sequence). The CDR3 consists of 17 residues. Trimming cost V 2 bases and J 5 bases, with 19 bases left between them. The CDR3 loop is CASSIRVLQDANNEQFF. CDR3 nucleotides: TGTGCCAGTAGTATAAGGGTTCTCCAGGACGCGAACAATGAGCAGTTCTTC.

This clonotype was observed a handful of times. The CDR3 is CASSLTLAGWTDTQYF. CDR3 bases: TGCGCCAGCAGCTTGACCCTAGCGGGGTGGACAGATACGCAGTATTTT. The chain has TRBV5-1 and TRBJ2-3, with 9 bases fitting TRBD2. Trimming at V came to 1 base and at J to 3 bases, leaving 6 bases not matched to a gene. This CDR3 contains 16 residues. The germline V gene has CDR1 SGHRS and CDR2 YFSETQ.

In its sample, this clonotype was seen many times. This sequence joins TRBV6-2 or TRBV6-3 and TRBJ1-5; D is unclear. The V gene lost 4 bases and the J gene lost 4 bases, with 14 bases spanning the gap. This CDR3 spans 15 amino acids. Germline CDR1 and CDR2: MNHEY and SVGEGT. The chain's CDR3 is CASSSRRTLNQPQHF. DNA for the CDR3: TGTGCCAGCAGTTCCCGCCGGACCTTGAATCAGCCCCAGCATTTT.

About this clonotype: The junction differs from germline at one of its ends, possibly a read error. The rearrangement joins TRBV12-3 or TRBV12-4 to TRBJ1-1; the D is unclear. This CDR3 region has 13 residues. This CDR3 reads CTSSLGTNTEAFF. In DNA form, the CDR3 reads TGTACCAGCAGTTTAGGAACGAACACTGAAGCTTTCTTT.

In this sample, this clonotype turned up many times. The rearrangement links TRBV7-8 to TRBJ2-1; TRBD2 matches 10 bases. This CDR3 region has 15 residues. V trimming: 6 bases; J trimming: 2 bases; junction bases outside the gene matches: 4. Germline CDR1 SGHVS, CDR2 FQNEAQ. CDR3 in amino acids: CASSRTSGPYNEQFF. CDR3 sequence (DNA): TGTGCCAGCAGTCGGACTAGCGGACCCTACAATGAGCAGTTCTTC.